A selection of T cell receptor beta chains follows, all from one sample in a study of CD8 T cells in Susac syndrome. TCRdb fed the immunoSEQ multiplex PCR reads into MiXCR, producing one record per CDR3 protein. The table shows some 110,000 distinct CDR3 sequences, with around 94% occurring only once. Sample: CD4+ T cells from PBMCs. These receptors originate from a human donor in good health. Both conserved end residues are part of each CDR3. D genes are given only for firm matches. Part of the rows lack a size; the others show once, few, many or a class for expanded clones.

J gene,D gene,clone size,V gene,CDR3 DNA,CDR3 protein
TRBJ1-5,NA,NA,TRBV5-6,TGTGCCAGCAGCTTGGCAGGAGTGAGCAATCAGCCCCAGCATTTT,CASSLAGVSNQPQHF
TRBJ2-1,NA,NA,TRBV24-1,TGTGCCACCAGTGATTCTTCAGGGGCAGGAGCCCGGAATGAGCAGTTCTTC,CATSDSSGAGARNEQFF
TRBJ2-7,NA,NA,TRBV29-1,TGCAGCGTTGGGAACCTTTATCCCAACGAGCAGTACTTC,CSVGNLYPNEQYF
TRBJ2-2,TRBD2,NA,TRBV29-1,TGCAGCGTTGCCCCGGGACTAGCGGGCCCCGGGGAGCTGTTTTTT,CSVAPGLAGPGELFF
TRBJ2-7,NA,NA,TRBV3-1,TGTGCCAGCAGCCAAGACAGGGCCGCCTACGAGCAGTACTTC,CASSQDRAAYEQYF
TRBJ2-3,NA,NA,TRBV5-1,TGCGCCAGCAGCCCACCGACCAGCTGGAGAGATACGCAGTATTTT,CASSPPTSWRDTQYF
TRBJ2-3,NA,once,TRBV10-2,TGCGCCAGCAGTGTGGGAAGTAGTACAGATACGCAGTATTTT,CASSVGSSTDTQYF
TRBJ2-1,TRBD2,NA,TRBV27,TGTGCCAGCAGTGGGACCCGGCGGGGGTCCTACAATGAGCAGTTCTTC,CASSGTRRGSYNEQFF
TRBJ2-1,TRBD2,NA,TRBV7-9,TGTGCCAGCACACGACTAGCGGGAATCAATGAGCAGTTCTTC,CASTRLAGINEQFF
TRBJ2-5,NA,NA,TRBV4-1,TGCGCCAGCAGCCAAGGGCCGGGGTTACAAGAGACCCAGTACTTC,CASSQGPGLQETQYF
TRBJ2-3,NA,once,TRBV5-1,TGCGCCAGCAGCTTTGACAATACAGATACGCAGTATTTT,CASSFDNTDTQYF
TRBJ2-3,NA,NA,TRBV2,TGTGCCAGCACTCGGGACCGCACAGATACGCAGTATTTT,CASTRDRTDTQYF
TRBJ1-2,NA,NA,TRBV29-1,TGCAGCGTTGGGGGCCGCAGCTATGGCTACACCTTC,CSVGGRSYGYTF
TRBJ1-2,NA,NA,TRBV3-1,TGTGCCAGCAGCCAAGGGACAGCCTATGGCTACACCTTC,CASSQGTAYGYTF
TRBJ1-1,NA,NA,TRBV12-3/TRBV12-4,TGTGCCAGCAGCTTTGAATCATCCAGCTTCTTT,CASSFESSSFF
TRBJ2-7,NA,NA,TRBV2,TGTGCCAGCAGTTCGGTAGACGAGCAGTACTTC,CASSSVDEQYF
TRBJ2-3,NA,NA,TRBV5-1,TGCGCCAGCAGCTTGGGAGGGCCTACAGATACGCAGTATTTT,CASSLGGPTDTQYF
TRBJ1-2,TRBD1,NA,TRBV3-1,TGTGCCAGCAGCCCTCGGGACAGGGGCGCCTATGGCTACACCTTC,CASSPRDRGAYGYTF
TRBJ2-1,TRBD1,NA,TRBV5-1,TGCGCCAGCAGCTCCTCGACAGGGGCCCAAGTCATCCCCCACAATGAGCAGTTCTTC,CASSSSTGAQVIPHNEQFF
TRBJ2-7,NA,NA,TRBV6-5,TGTGCCAGCAGTTACCGTCCTGACTACGAGCAGTACTTC,CASSYRPDYEQYF
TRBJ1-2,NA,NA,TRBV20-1,TGCAGTGCTAGTAGCAGACTCTATGGCTACACCTTC,CSASSRLYGYTF
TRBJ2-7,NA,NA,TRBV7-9,TGTGCCAGCAGCCTACGGGACGGACCCTACGAGCAGTACTTC,CASSLRDGPYEQYF